This entry lists 14 T cell receptor beta chains sequenced from one sample in a study of CXCR4 blockade with PD-1 therapy in pancreatic cancer. TCRdb's table, derived via immunoSEQ multiplex PCR, lists solely in-frame clones and lacks some. This sample carries about 5,200 clones, approximately 48% of them seen once, and the ten largest clones take approximately 8%. Sequenced sample: tumor tissue. These TCRs come from a human donor with pancreatic ductal adenocarcinoma.

V gene TRBV28 combines with J gene TRBJ1-1; unclear D gene. The germline V gene has CDR1 MDHEN and CDR2 SYDVKM. The CDR3 covers 13 residues. V shed 4 bases and J shed 0 bases, with 6 bases lying between them. The CDR3 bases are TGTGCCAGCAGTTCCCATATGAACACTGAAGCTTTCTTT. Residues: CASSSHMNTEAFF.

This chain uses TRBV6-4 with TRBJ2-3, with 14 bases identical to TRBD2. CDR1 and CDR2 (germline): MRHNA, SNTAGT. V lost 4 bases, J lost 4 bases, and 1 base stayed unmatched. This CDR3 is built from 15 residues. CDR3 sequence: CASSGLAGGPDTQYF. CDR3 DNA sequence: TGTGCCAGCAGTGGACTAGCGGGAGGGCCAGATACGCAGTATTTT.

The CDR3 nucleotides are TGTGCCAGCTCACCTGACCGTAGCAATCAGCCCCAGCATTTT. Its translation is CASSPDRSNQPQHF. The rearrangement joins TRBV18 to TRBJ1-5; D gene unclear. CDR1 and CDR2 from the germline V gene are KGHSH and LQKENI. V dropped 3 bases and J dropped 0 bases, with 6 bases sitting between them. The CDR3 is 14 residues long. The variable domain in full, with the rest retrieved from reference TRBV18 and TRBJ1-5, is NAGVMQNPRHLVRRRGQEARLRCSPMKGHSHVYWYRQLPEEGLKFMVYLQKENIIDESGMPKERFSAEFPKEGPSILRIQQVVRGDSAAYFCASSPDRSNQPQHFGDGTRLSIL.

This chain uses TRBV28 with TRBJ2-7; D not certain. V shed 7 bases and J shed 5 bases, with 12 bases lying between them. Germline assignment: CDR1 MDHEN and CDR2 SYDVKM. This CDR3 has 12 amino acids. The CDR3 region has the DNA TGTGCCAGCAACGAGCCGCCCCACGAGCAGTACTTC. Protein sequence: CASNEPPHEQYF.

The chain joins TRBV6-7 to TRBJ2-5; D not resolved. TRBV6-7 is sorted into the ORF group, with uncertain function. The V gene lost 2 bases and the J gene lost 4 bases, with 14 bases spanning the gap. The CDR3 loop spans 15 amino acids. The CDR3 DNA reads as TGTGCCAGCAGTTACCCCGCGCCCAGCCCAGAGACCCAGTACTTC. Translation: CASSYPAPSPETQYF.

The chain combines TRBV18 with TRBJ1-2; D possibly corresponds to TRBD1 (5 bases). This CDR3 has 15 amino acids. Trimming left V 4 bases short and J 3 bases short, with 15 bases between. In germline, CDR1 is KGHSH, CDR2 LQKENI. The CDR3 coding sequence is TGTGCCAGCTCACGGGCCGGGACGGATGACTATGGCTACACCTTC. The encoded protein is CASSRAGTDDYGYTF. Together with reference TRBV18 and TRBJ1-2, the CDR3 gives the full variable domain: NAGVMQNPRHLVRRRGQEARLRCSPMKGHSHVYWYRQLPEEGLKFMVYLQKENIIDESGMPKERFSAEFPKEGPSILRIQQVVRGDSAAYFCASSRAGTDDYGYTFGSGTRLTVV.

The genes are TRBV6-8 and TRBJ2-3; 8 positions agree with TRBD1. Germline CDR1 MNHGY, CDR2 SAAAGT. The CDR3 has 14 residues. V gave up 4 bases and J gave up 6 bases; unmatched junction bases: 6. DNA of the CDR3: TGTGCCAGCAGTTTGGACAGGGTCGTGGATACGCAGTATTTT. Encoded protein: CASSLDRVVDTQYF.

This clone came up a few times. The junction departs from germline at one end; a sequencing error may be responsible. The rearrangement joins TRBV7-6 to TRBJ2-7, with 8 bases fitting TRBD2. Germline values: CDR1 SGHVS, CDR2 FNYEAQ. CDR3 size: 15 residues. The CDR3 sequence: CASSSSSGSNYEQYF. The CDR3 DNA reads as TGTGCCAGCAGCTCGTCTAGCGGGTCCAACTACGAGCAGTATTTC.

V usage is TRBV14 and J usage is TRBJ1-1; weak D call: TRBD1 (5 bases). CDR1 is SGHDN, CDR2 FVKESK, per germline. V was cut by 2 bases and J by 6 bases, with 16 bases left in between. This CDR3 has 15 residues. The CDR3 DNA is TGTGCCAGCAGCCAACAGACGGGACGTCTATCTGAAGCTTTCTTT. Amino acids: CASSQQTGRLSEAFF.

This rearrangement joins TRBV1 to TRBJ2-7; TRBD2 is the table's D call and was not checked against the DNA. TRBV1 constitutes a pseudogene. The CDR3 sequence is 16 residues long. The CDR3 DNA reads as TGCGCCAGCAGCCAGGGGGGAGCGGGCCGCTCCTACGAGCAGTACTTC. It is translated as CASSQGGAGRSYEQYF.

This clone was seen only a few times. The CDR3 nucleotides are TGTGCCAGCTCACCACCGGGAAACACCATATATTTT. Residues: CASSPPGNTIYF. This chain links TRBV18 with TRBJ1-3; D remains unclear. Germline V gene sequence: CDR1 KGHSH, CDR2 LQKENI. V dropped 0 bases and J dropped 4 bases, with 1 base sitting between them. CDR3 length: 12 amino acids.

Points on this clone: The junction does not match germline at one end; this may be a read error. The CDR3 is CVSSRQDPYEQYF. DNA for the CDR3: TGTGTCAGCTCTAGACAGGACCCCTACGAGCAGTACTTC. The chain links TRBV6-7 to TRBJ2-7, with D possibly TRBD1 on 6 matching bases. TRBV6-7 is assigned to the ORF class and has an uncertain function. This CDR3 is 13 amino acids long.

The rearrangement links TRBV19 to TRBJ1-1; tentatively, D is TRBD1 (6 bases). This CDR3 comprises 12 residues. Deletions cut 6 bases from V and 4 bases from J, with 9 bases between. Germline loops: CDR1 LNHDA, CDR2 SQIVND (reference sequence). The chain's CDR3 is CASRTGLTEAFF. The CDR3 bases are TGTGCCAGTAGGACAGGCCTCACTGAAGCTTTCTTT. Full variable domain (remainder filled in from reference TRBV19 and TRBJ1-1): DGGITQSPKYLFRKEGQNVTLSCEQNLNHDAMYWYRQDPGQGLRLIYYSQIVNDFQKGDIAEGYSVSREKKESFPLTVTSAQKNPTAFYLCASRTGLTEAFFGQGTRLTVV.

The chain has TRBV23-1 and TRBJ2-7; 12 bases are shared with TRBD2. TRBV23-1 is placed among ORFs of uncertain function. The V gene end was trimmed by 6 bases and the J gene end by 2 bases; junction bases not matched to a gene: 11. The CDR3 consists of 17 residues. The CDR3 DNA is TGCGCCAGCAGCCAAGAAATTCCTAGCGGGAGGGCCTACGAGCAGTACTTC. It encodes CASSQEIPSGRAYEQYF.